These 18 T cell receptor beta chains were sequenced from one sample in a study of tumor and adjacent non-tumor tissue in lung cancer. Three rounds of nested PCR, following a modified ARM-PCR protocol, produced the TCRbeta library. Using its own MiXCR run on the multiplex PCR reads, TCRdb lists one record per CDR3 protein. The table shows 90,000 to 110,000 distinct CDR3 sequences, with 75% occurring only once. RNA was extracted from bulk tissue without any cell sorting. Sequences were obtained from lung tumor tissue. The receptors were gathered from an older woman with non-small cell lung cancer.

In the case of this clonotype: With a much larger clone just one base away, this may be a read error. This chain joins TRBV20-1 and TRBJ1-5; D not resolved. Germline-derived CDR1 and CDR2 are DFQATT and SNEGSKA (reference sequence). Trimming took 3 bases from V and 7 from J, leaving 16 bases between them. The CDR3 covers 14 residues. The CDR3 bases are TGCAGTGCTAGCCCGGGCCAGGAGGAACAGCCCCAGCATTTT. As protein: CSASPGQEEQPQHF.

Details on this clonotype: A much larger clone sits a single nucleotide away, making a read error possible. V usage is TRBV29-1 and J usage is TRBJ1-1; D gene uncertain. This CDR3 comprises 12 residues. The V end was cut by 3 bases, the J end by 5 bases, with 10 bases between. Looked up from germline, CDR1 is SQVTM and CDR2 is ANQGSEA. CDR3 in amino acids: CSVDKVETEAFF. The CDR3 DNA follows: TGCAGCGTTGATAAGGTCGAGACTGAAGCTTTCTTT.

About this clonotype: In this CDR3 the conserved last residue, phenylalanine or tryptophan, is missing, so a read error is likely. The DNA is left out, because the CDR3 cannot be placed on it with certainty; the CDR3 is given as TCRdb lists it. CDR3 residues: CASSLTAYNEQIL. The V and J genes are TRBV7-3 and TRBJ2-1. With termini counted, the CDR3 has 13 amino acids. From germline, CDR1 is SGHTA and CDR2 FQGTGA.

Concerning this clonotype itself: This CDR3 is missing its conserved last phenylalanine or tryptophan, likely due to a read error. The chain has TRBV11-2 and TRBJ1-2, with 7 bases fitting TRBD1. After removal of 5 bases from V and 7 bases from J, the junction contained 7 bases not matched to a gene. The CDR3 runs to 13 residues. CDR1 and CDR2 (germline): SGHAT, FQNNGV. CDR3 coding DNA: TGTGCCAGCAGCATTACAGGGGTCTCTGGCTACACCATC. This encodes CASSITGVSGYTI.

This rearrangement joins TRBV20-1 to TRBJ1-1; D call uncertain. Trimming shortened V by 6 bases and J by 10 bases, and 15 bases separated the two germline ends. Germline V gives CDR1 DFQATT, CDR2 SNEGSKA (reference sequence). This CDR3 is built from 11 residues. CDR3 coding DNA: TGCAGTGCGGGGATGGCGGAGGCAGCTTTCTTT. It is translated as CSAGMAEAAFF.

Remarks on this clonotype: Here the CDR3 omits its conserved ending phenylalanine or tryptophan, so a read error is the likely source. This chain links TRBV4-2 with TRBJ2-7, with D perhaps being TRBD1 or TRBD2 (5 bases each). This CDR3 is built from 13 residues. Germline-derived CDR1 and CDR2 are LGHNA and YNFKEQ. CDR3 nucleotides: TGTCCCAGCAGATTGGGACGGACCTACGAGCAGTACCTC. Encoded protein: CPSRLGRTYEQYL.

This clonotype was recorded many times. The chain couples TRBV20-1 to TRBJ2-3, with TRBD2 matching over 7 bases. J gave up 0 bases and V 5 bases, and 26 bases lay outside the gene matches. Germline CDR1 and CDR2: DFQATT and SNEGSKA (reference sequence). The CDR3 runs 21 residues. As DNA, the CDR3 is TGCAGTGCTTTTCCCGCTAGCGGCAGTCGCCCCCGGTTCGCTAGCACAGATACGCAGTATTTT. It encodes CSAFPASGSRPRFASTDTQYF.

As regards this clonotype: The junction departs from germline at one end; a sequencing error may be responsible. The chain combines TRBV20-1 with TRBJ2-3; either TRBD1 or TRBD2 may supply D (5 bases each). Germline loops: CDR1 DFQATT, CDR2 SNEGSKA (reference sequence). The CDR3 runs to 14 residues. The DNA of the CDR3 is TGCAATGCTAGGGACCATCCTAGCACAGATACGCAGTATTTT. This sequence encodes CNARDHPSTDTQYF.

The CDR3 region has the DNA TGTGCCAGCAGCTACCGGACAGTTATGCGCAATGAGCAGTTCTTC. This translates into CASSYRTVMRNEQFF. The chain joins TRBV11-1 to TRBJ2-1; a weak D match, TRBD1 (6 bases). V lost 4 bases and J 6 bases, leaving 16 bases between the germline ends. Per germline, CDR1 SGHAT and CDR2 FQDESV (reference sequence). CDR3 length: 15 amino acids.

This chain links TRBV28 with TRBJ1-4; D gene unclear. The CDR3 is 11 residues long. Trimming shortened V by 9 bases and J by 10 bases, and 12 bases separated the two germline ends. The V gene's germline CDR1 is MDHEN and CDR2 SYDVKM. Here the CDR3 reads CASSKSGKLFF. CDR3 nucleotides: TGTGCCAGTTCTAAATCTGGAAAACTGTTTTTT.

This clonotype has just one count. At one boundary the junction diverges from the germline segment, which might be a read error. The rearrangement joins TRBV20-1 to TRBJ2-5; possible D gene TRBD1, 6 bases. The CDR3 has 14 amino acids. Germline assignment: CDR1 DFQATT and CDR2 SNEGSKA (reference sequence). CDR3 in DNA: TGCAGTGCTAGCGGGGCAGGGGACATAGAGTCCCAGTACTTC. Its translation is CSASGAGDIESQYF.

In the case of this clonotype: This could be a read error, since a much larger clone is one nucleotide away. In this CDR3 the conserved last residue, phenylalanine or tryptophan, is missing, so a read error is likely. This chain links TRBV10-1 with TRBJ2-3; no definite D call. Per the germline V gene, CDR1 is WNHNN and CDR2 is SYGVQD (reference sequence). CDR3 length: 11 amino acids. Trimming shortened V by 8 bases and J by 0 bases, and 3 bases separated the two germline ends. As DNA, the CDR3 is TGCGCCAGCGGCAGCACAGATACGCAGTATTCT. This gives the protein CASGSTDTQYS.

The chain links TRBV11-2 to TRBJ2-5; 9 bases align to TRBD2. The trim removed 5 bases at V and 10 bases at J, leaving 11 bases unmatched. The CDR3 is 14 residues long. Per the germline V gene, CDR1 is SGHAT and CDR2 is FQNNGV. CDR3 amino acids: CASSKRGVQKIQYF. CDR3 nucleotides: TGTGCCAGCAGCAAGCGGGGGGTGCAAAAGATCCAGTACTTC.

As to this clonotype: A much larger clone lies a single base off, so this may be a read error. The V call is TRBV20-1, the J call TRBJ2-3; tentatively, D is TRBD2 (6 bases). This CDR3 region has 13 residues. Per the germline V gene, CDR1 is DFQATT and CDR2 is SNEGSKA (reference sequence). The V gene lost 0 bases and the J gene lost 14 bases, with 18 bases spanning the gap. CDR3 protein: CSARDRRRAFAYF. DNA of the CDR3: TGCAGTGCTAGAGATCGTCGGAGGGCCTTTGCGTATTTT.

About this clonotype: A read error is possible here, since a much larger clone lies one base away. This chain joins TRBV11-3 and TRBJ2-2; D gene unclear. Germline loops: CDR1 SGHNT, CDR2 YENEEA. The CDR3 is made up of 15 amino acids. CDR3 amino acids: CASNLGTLNTGELFF. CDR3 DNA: TGTGCCAGCAACTTAGGCACCTTAAACACCGGGGAGCTGTTTTTT. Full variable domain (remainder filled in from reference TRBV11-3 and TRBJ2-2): EAGVVQSPRYKIIEKKQPVAFWCNPISGHNTLYWYLQNLGQGPELLIRYENEEAVDDSQLPKDRFSAERLKGVDSTLKIQPAELGDSAVYLCASNLGTLNTGELFFGEGSRLTVL.

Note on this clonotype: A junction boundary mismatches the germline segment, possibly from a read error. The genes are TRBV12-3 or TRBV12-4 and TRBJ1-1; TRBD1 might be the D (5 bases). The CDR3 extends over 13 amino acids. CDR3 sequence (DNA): TGTGCCAGCAGTTTTTCCCGACAGATTGATGCTTTCTTC. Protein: CASSFSRQIDAFF.

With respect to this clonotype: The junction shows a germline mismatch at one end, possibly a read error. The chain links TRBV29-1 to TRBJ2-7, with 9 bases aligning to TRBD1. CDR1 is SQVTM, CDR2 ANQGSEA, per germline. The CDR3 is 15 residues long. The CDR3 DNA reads TGCAGCGTTGAAGTCCGACAGGGGGATTCCTACGGGCAGTACTTC. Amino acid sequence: CSVEVRQGDSYGQYF.

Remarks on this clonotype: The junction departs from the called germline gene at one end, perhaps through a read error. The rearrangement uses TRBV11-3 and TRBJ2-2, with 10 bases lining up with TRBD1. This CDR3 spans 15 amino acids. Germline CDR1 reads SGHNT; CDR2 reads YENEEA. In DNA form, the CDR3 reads TGTGCTAGCAGCCCGACAGGGGGCCGGATCGGGGAACTGTTTTTT. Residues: CASSPTGGRIGELFF. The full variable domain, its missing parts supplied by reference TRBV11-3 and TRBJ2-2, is EAGVVQSPRYKIIEKKQPVAFWCNPISGHNTLYWYLQNLGQGPELLIRYENEEAVDDSQLPKDRFSAERLKGVDSTLKIQPAELGDSAVYLCASSPTGGRIGELFFGEGSRLTVL.